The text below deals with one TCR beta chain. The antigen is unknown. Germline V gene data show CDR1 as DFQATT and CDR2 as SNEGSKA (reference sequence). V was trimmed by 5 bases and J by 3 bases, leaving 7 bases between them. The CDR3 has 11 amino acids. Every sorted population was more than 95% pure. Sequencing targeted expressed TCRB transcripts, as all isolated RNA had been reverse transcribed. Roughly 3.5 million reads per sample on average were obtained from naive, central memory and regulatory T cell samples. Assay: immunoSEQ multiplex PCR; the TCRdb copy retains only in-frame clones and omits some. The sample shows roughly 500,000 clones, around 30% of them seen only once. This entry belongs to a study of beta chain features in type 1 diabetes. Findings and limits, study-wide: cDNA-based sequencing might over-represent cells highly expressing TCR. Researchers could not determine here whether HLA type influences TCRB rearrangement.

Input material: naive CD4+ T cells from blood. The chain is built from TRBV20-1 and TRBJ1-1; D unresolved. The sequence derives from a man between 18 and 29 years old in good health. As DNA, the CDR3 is TGCAGTGCTGGGATCCACACTGAAGCTTTCTTT. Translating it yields CSAGIHTEAFF.